Listed below are T cell receptor beta chains from one sample, sequenced in a study of T cell repertoires in cytomegalovirus infection. MiXCR, applied by TCRdb to the reads, yields one record per CDR3 protein. The repertoire consists of 350,000 to 550,000 distinct CDR3 sequences, with approximately 33% occurring once and the leading ten covering roughly 13%. The source material was PBMCs. The receptors come from a human donor in good health (CMV status not recorded). Some clones in this sample may be carry-over from other donors' samples. Each CDR3 is given with its conserved first and last residue. A D gene is named only where the DNA matches it firmly. Not all rows give a size; the values are once, few, many and, for expanded clones, a class.

v_gene	d_gene	abundance	j_gene	CDR3aa	CDR3nt
TRBV7-2	.	many	TRBJ1-2	CASSLEAGANYGYTF	TGTGCCAGCAGCTTAGAGGCAGGGGCTAACTATGGCTACACCTTC
TRBV28	TRBD1	few	TRBJ2-7	CASSSGQGLGYEQYF	TGTGCCAGCAGTTCGGGACAGGGGTTAGGCTACGAGCAGTACTTC
TRBV11-3	.	many	TRBJ2-1	CASSPDSQSYNEQFF	TGTGCCAGCAGCCCGGACAGTCAATCCTACAATGAGCAGTTCTTC
TRBV7-8	.	many	TRBJ2-7	CASSFAGLTYEQYF	TGTGCCAGCAGCTTCGCAGGTCTGACCTACGAGCAGTACTTC
TRBV14	.	many	TRBJ1-6	CASSQLGSYNSPLHF	TGTGCCAGCAGCCAACTGGGCTCCTATAATTCACCCCTCCACTTT
TRBV4-1	.	few	TRBJ2-1	CASSQDGGGLEQFF	TGTGCCAGCAGCCAAGATGGGGGAGGACTTGAGCAGTTCTTC
TRBV12-3/TRBV12-4	.	.	TRBJ1-4	CASTRDRREKLFF	TGTGCCAGCACTCGGGACCGGCGAGAAAAACTGTTTTTT
TRBV6-2/TRBV6-3	TRBD2	few	TRBJ2-7	CASRSAGGPVNEQYF	TGTGCCAGCAGGAGCGCGGGGGGGCCGGTGAACGAGCAGTACTTC
TRBV11-2	TRBD1	.	TRBJ1-2	CASSLAQGAPNYGYTF	TGTGCCAGCAGCTTAGCCCAGGGGGCACCTAACTATGGCTACACCTTC
TRBV7-2	.	many	TRBJ2-5	CASSIRVQETQYF	TGTGCCAGCAGCATACGGGTTCAAGAGACCCAGTACTTC
TRBV29-1	TRBD2	few	TRBJ2-1	CSVEKVAGGGNEQFF	TGCAGCGTTGAAAAGGTCGCGGGGGGCGGGAATGAGCAGTTCTTC